The 9 T cell receptor beta chains below come from one sample, sequenced in a study of blood T cell repertoires in COVID-19. Using immunoSEQ multiplex PCR, the repertoire was profiled, and TCRdb retains in-frame clones only, with some absent. Here the sample spans around 30,000 clones, 75% being singletons. The source material was peripheral blood. All receptors come from a man older than 75 with active or convalescent COVID-19.

J is TRBJ2-7 and V is TRBV6-2 or TRBV6-3, with 9 nucleotides matching TRBD2. This CDR3 is 12 amino acids long. Germline loops: CDR1 MNHEY, CDR2 SVGEGT. With V trimmed by 4 bases and J by 9 bases, 4 bases remained unmatched. The CDR3 nucleotides are TGTGCCAGCAGTTCTGCTAGCGGGACGCAGTACTTC. The encoded protein is CASSSASGTQYF.

CDR3 loop: CASSIQGALRSYEQYF. CDR3 sequence (DNA): TGTGCCAGTAGTATTCAAGGGGCTCTAAGGTCCTACGAGCAGTACTTC. V and J are TRBV19 and TRBJ2-7; maybe TRBD1 (5 bases). V gave up 3 bases and J gave up 1 base, with 16 bases separating them. The CDR3 extends over 16 amino acids. Germline CDR1 and CDR2: LNHDA and SQIVND (reference sequence).

This chain links TRBV30 with TRBJ2-5; maybe TRBD1 (6 bases). The V end lost 2 bases, the J end lost 4 bases, and 17 bases lay between the germline ends. Germline V gives CDR1 GTSNPN, CDR2 SVGIG (reference sequence). The CDR3 has 15 residues. The CDR3 is CAWSPPSGVVETQYF. In DNA, the CDR3 is TGTGCCTGGAGTCCCCCCTCAGGGGTTGTAGAGACCCAGTACTTC.

The genes are TRBV19 and TRBJ2-3; D gene ambiguous. V was pared by 4 bases and J by 0 bases, with 17 bases between. The CDR3 totals 17 residues. CDR1 is LNHDA and CDR2 is SQIVND in the germline V gene (reference sequence). The CDR3 here is CASSTPIEALSTDTQYF. In DNA, the CDR3 is TGTGCCAGTAGTACCCCGATAGAGGCACTCAGCACAGATACGCAGTATTTT.

The V gene is TRBV9, the J gene TRBJ2-7; D remains ambiguous. The V and J ends lost 0 bases and 5 bases respectively, with 3 bases between them. The CDR3 has 11 amino acids. From germline, CDR1 is SGDLS and CDR2 YYNGEE. CDR3 in DNA: TGTGCCAGCAGCGTAGGAGACGAGCAGTACTTC. Protein sequence: CASSVGDEQYF.

The chain couples TRBV25-1 to TRBJ2-3; 9 bases are a match to TRBD2. Germline loops: CDR1 MGHDK, CDR2 SYGVNS. There are 14 residues in the CDR3. Losses at the gene ends were 6 bases for V and 4 bases for J; bases not matched to a gene: 5. CDR3 sequence reads: CASSLAGSADTQYF. The CDR3 DNA sequence: TGTGCCAGCAGCCTAGCGGGATCCGCAGATACGCAGTATTTT.

V usage is TRBV28 and J usage is TRBJ1-5, with TRBD1 as a possible D gene (5 bases). The ends were cut back, 8 bases at V and 0 bases at J, with 14 bases in the middle. Germline V gene lookup returns CDR1 MDHEN and CDR2 SYDVKM. The CDR3 extends over 15 amino acids. The DNA for the CDR3 is TGTGCCAGCCGTGAGACGGACATTAGCAATCAGCCCCAGCATTTT. It specifies CASRETDISNQPQHF.

The chain has TRBV6-5 and TRBJ1-2; D is possibly TRBD1 (6 bases). Trimming took off 0 bases at V and 8 bases at J, with 10 bases between the two ends. The CDR3 length is 13 residues. Per the germline V gene, CDR1 is MNHEY and CDR2 is SVGAGI. CDR3 residues: CASSYSHRVGYTF. CDR3 DNA: TGTGCCAGCAGTTACTCCCACAGGGTCGGCTACACCTTC.

This clone has just a few counts. The CDR3 DNA sequence: TGCGCCAGCAGTGCAGGGGGTGAGAACACTGAAGCTTTCTTT. Residues: CASSAGGENTEAFF. This chain links TRBV10-1 with TRBJ1-1; 7 nucleotides line up with TRBD1. Per the germline V gene, CDR1 is WNHNN and CDR2 is SYGVQD (reference sequence). This CDR3 is 14 amino acids long. The trim removed 4 bases at V and 1 base at J, leaving 3 bases unmatched.